These T cell receptor beta chains were read from a single sample in a study of blood T cell repertoires in COVID-19. Produced via immunoSEQ multiplex PCR; TCRdb's table is partial and in-frame only. The profile shows 430,000 or so clones, approximately 87% of them singletons. The sequenced sample consisted of PBMCs or T cells enriched from blood (not recorded which). All receptors come from a woman in her thirties or forties who had recovered from COVID-19. CDR3s include the opening cysteine and the closing phenylalanine or tryptophan. The order of the fields is J gene, D gene, V gene, clone size, CDR3 protein, CDR3 DNA. A D gene is named only where the DNA matches it firmly. Size is omitted from some rows. Given values are once, few, many or a class for expanded clones.

j_gene: TRBJ1-3; d_gene: -; v_gene: TRBV28; abundance: -; CDR3aa: CASSSGSENTIYF; CDR3nt: TGTGCCAGCAGTTCAGGTAGCGAAAACACCATATATTTT
j_gene: TRBJ2-7; d_gene: -; v_gene: TRBV5-4; abundance: -; CDR3aa: CASSIDIRGSSEQYF; CDR3nt: TGTGCCAGCAGCATCGACATCAGGGGAAGTTCCGAGCAGTACTTC
j_gene: TRBJ1-2; d_gene: -; v_gene: TRBV19; abundance: -; CDR3aa: CASSIKRGRWYGYTF; CDR3nt: TGTGCCAGTAGTATCAAGCGGGGGCGATGGTATGGCTACACCTTC
j_gene: TRBJ2-1; d_gene: TRBD2; v_gene: TRBV19; abundance: -; CDR3aa: CASSRTSSVNEQFF; CDR3nt: TGTGCCAGTAGTAGGACTAGCTCGGTGAACGAGCAGTTCTTC
j_gene: TRBJ2-2; d_gene: -; v_gene: TRBV5-4; abundance: -; CDR3aa: CASSPDTNTGELFF; CDR3nt: TGTGCCAGCAGCCCGGACACCAACACCGGGGAGCTGTTTTTT
j_gene: TRBJ1-1; d_gene: -; v_gene: TRBV11-2; abundance: -; CDR3aa: CASSLERGGTEAFF; CDR3nt: TGTGCCAGCAGCTTAGAACGGGGAGGGACTGAAGCTTTCTTT
j_gene: TRBJ2-5; d_gene: TRBD2; v_gene: TRBV9; abundance: -; CDR3aa: CASSPAAGGGETQYF; CDR3nt: TGTGCCAGCAGCCCCGCCGCGGGGGGAGGTGAGACCCAGTACTTC
j_gene: TRBJ1-4; d_gene: TRBD1; v_gene: TRBV25-1; abundance: -; CDR3aa: CASSERTGTIRGKLFF; CDR3nt: TGTGCCAGCAGTGAAAGGACAGGGACGATTCGTGGAAAACTGTTTTTT
j_gene: TRBJ2-2; d_gene: TRBD2; v_gene: TRBV5-1; abundance: once; CDR3aa: CASRPSPLAGVVGELFF; CDR3nt: TGCGCCAGCCGTCCTTCCCCGCTAGCGGGAGTTGTCGGGGAGCTGTTTTTT
j_gene: TRBJ2-7; d_gene: TRBD2; v_gene: TRBV3-1/TRBV3-2; abundance: -; CDR3aa: CASSQEREGRYEQYF; CDR3nt: TGTGCCAGCAGCCAGGAGCGGGAGGGCAGGTACGAGCAGTACTTC
j_gene: TRBJ1-4; d_gene: -; v_gene: TRBV18; abundance: -; CDR3aa: CASSPWAGADEKLFF; CDR3nt: TGTGCCAGCTCACCATGGGCAGGGGCAGACGAAAAACTGTTTTTT
j_gene: TRBJ2-2; d_gene: -; v_gene: TRBV24-1; abundance: -; CDR3aa: CATSGVGSESTGELFF; CDR3nt: TGTGCCACCTCAGGGGTCGGATCGGAATCCACCGGGGAGCTGTTTTTT
j_gene: TRBJ2-4; d_gene: -; v_gene: TRBV11-2; abundance: -; CDR3aa: CASSLAGWDIQYF; CDR3nt: TGTGCCAGCAGCTTGGCAGGGTGGGACATTCAGTACTTC
j_gene: TRBJ1-1; d_gene: TRBD1; v_gene: TRBV14; abundance: -; CDR3aa: CASREYGQGGEAFF; CDR3nt: TGTGCCAGCAGAGAATACGGACAGGGCGGTGAAGCTTTCTTT
j_gene: TRBJ2-7; d_gene: TRBD2; v_gene: TRBV5-4; abundance: -; CDR3aa: CASSLELAGRYEQYF; CDR3nt: TGTGCCAGCAGCTTGGAGCTAGCGGGAAGGTACGAGCAGTACTTC
j_gene: TRBJ1-1; d_gene: -; v_gene: TRBV19; abundance: -; CDR3aa: CASTKQGSTEAFF; CDR3nt: TGTGCCAGTACCAAGCAGGGGAGTACTGAAGCTTTCTTT
j_gene: TRBJ2-7; d_gene: TRBD1; v_gene: TRBV18; abundance: -; CDR3aa: CASSPGQGPVEQYF; CDR3nt: TGTGCCAGCTCCCCCGGACAGGGTCCGGTCGAGCAGTACTTC
j_gene: TRBJ2-7; d_gene: -; v_gene: TRBV4-3; abundance: -; CDR3aa: CASSQFSRGLSSYEQYF; CDR3nt: TGCGCCAGCAGCCAATTCTCCAGGGGTCTGAGCTCCTACGAGCAGTACTTC
j_gene: TRBJ2-1; d_gene: -; v_gene: TRBV12-3/TRBV12-4; abundance: -; CDR3aa: CASSSRFEQFF; CDR3nt: TGTGCCAGCAGTTCCCGTTTTGAGCAGTTCTTC
j_gene: TRBJ1-4; d_gene: -; v_gene: TRBV27; abundance: -; CDR3aa: CASRPWGVSSNEKLFF; CDR3nt: TGTGCCAGCAGGCCTTGGGGGGTTTCGAGTAATGAAAAACTGTTTTTT
j_gene: TRBJ1-1; d_gene: -; v_gene: TRBV27; abundance: -; CDR3aa: CASSLSAGQVNTEAFF; CDR3nt: TGTGCCAGCAGTTTAAGTGCAGGGCAGGTGAACACTGAAGCTTTCTTT
j_gene: TRBJ2-3; d_gene: -; v_gene: TRBV4-3; abundance: few; CDR3aa: CASSQDLGRAEGTDTQYF; CDR3nt: TGCGCCAGCAGCCAAGATTTAGGAAGGGCGGAGGGCACAGATACGCAGTATTTT
j_gene: TRBJ2-3; d_gene: TRBD1; v_gene: TRBV6-5; abundance: -; CDR3aa: CASSYSRGGFADTQYF; CDR3nt: TGTGCCAGCAGTTACTCGAGAGGGGGCTTCGCAGATACGCAGTATTTT
j_gene: TRBJ1-1; d_gene: -; v_gene: TRBV9; abundance: -; CDR3aa: CASSVLNSNTEAFF; CDR3nt: TGTGCCAGCAGCGTATTGAACTCGAACACTGAAGCTTTCTTT
j_gene: TRBJ2-7; d_gene: -; v_gene: TRBV11-3; abundance: -; CDR3aa: CASSFQGSSSYEQYF; CDR3nt: TGTGCCAGCAGCTTTCAGGGGTCAAGCTCCTACGAGCAGTACTTC
j_gene: TRBJ2-5; d_gene: TRBD1; v_gene: TRBV5-1; abundance: -; CDR3aa: CASSNDRVQETQYF; CDR3nt: TGCGCCAGCAGCAATGACAGGGTACAAGAGACCCAGTACTTC
j_gene: TRBJ2-7; d_gene: -; v_gene: TRBV5-6; abundance: few; CDR3aa: CASSPGILSYEQYF; CDR3nt: TGTGCCAGCAGCCCCGGGATTCTCTCCTACGAGCAGTACTTC
j_gene: TRBJ1-1; d_gene: -; v_gene: TRBV27; abundance: -; CDR3aa: CASSLMRETNTEAFF; CDR3nt: TGTGCCAGCAGTTTAATGAGGGAGACCAACACTGAAGCTTTCTTT
j_gene: TRBJ1-1; d_gene: -; v_gene: TRBV7-8; abundance: -; CDR3aa: CASSSILGVNTEAFF; CDR3nt: TGTGCCAGCAGCTCAATCCTAGGGGTTAACACTGAAGCTTTCTTT
j_gene: TRBJ1-6; d_gene: -; v_gene: TRBV10-2; abundance: -; CDR3aa: CASSELSVHLGQSSPLHF; CDR3nt: TGCGCCAGCAGTGAGTTAAGTGTGCACCTAGGACAGTCGTCACCCCTCCACTTT
j_gene: TRBJ1-1; d_gene: -; v_gene: TRBV19; abundance: -; CDR3aa: CASSIIGYLNTEAFF; CDR3nt: TGTGCCAGTAGTATTATCGGTTATCTGAACACTGAAGCTTTCTTT
j_gene: TRBJ1-1; d_gene: -; v_gene: TRBV7-9; abundance: once; CDR3aa: CASSLVLGMNTEAFF; CDR3nt: TGTGCCAGCAGCTTAGTGCTGGGCATGAACACTGAAGCTTTCTTT
j_gene: TRBJ2-3; d_gene: TRBD1; v_gene: TRBV24-1; abundance: -; CDR3aa: CATSDPSYRDRGKDTQYF; CDR3nt: TGTGCCACCAGTGATCCATCCTACCGGGACAGGGGAAAAGATACGCAGTATTTT
j_gene: TRBJ2-2; d_gene: TRBD1; v_gene: TRBV6-6; abundance: -; CDR3aa: CASSYDRGSVGELFF; CDR3nt: TGTGCCAGCAGTTACGACAGGGGCTCGGTCGGGGAGCTGTTTTTT
j_gene: TRBJ2-3; d_gene: -; v_gene: TRBV10-1; abundance: -; CDR3aa: CASSEVRSSTDTQYF; CDR3nt: TGCGCCAGCAGTGAGGTCAGGTCAAGCACAGATACGCAGTATTTT
j_gene: TRBJ1-1; d_gene: TRBD1; v_gene: TRBV7-6; abundance: -; CDR3aa: CASSLRGRDRVDTEAFF; CDR3nt: TGTGCCAGCAGCTTACGGGGGCGGGACAGGGTGGACACTGAAGCTTTCTTT
j_gene: TRBJ2-7; d_gene: TRBD1; v_gene: TRBV25-1; abundance: -; CDR3aa: CASSEPGQRTYEQYF; CDR3nt: TGTGCCAGCAGTGAACCGGGACAGCGGACCTACGAGCAGTACTTC
j_gene: TRBJ1-1; d_gene: -; v_gene: TRBV4-3; abundance: -; CDR3aa: CASSQTGNTEAFF; CDR3nt: TGCGCCAGCAGCCAGACAGGTAACACTGAAGCTTTCTTT
j_gene: TRBJ2-1; d_gene: TRBD2; v_gene: TRBV24-1; abundance: -; CDR3aa: CATSAASGKGSGSYNEQFF; CDR3nt: TGTGCCACCAGTGCTGCTAGCGGGAAAGGGAGTGGCTCCTACAATGAGCAGTTCTTC
j_gene: TRBJ1-4; d_gene: TRBD1; v_gene: TRBV5-1; abundance: -; CDR3aa: CASSPLGTGGEKLFF; CDR3nt: TGCGCCAGCAGCCCACTCGGGACAGGGGGAGAAAAACTGTTTTTT
j_gene: TRBJ2-7; d_gene: TRBD1; v_gene: TRBV5-1; abundance: -; CDR3aa: CASSLDYRGTYEQYF; CDR3nt: TGCGCCAGCAGCTTAGACTACAGGGGTACCTACGAGCAGTACTTC
j_gene: TRBJ1-5; d_gene: -; v_gene: TRBV2; abundance: -; CDR3aa: CATGQKRNQPQHF; CDR3nt: TGTGCCACAGGACAGAAACGCAATCAGCCCCAGCATTTT
j_gene: TRBJ2-3; d_gene: -; v_gene: TRBV27; abundance: -; CDR3aa: CASSLTSWWERADTQYF; CDR3nt: TGTGCCAGCAGTCTGACTTCGTGGTGGGAGCGCGCAGATACGCAGTATTTT
j_gene: TRBJ1-2; d_gene: -; v_gene: TRBV19; abundance: -; CDR3aa: CASSNPRLYYGYTF; CDR3nt: TGTGCCAGTAGTAACCCGCGGCTGTACTATGGCTACACCTTC
j_gene: TRBJ1-1; d_gene: -; v_gene: TRBV12-5; abundance: -; CDR3aa: CASGAQVRTEAFF; CDR3nt: TGTGCTAGTGGTGCCCAGGTTAGGACTGAAGCTTTCTTT
j_gene: TRBJ2-5; d_gene: -; v_gene: TRBV5-4; abundance: -; CDR3aa: CASSFSGSQETQYF; CDR3nt: TGTGCCAGCAGCTTTTCAGGGTCCCAAGAGACCCAGTACTTC
j_gene: TRBJ1-3; d_gene: TRBD1; v_gene: TRBV25-1; abundance: once; CDR3aa: CASSEGLGQGNGNTIYF; CDR3nt: TGTGCCAGCAGTGAGGGCTTGGGACAGGGGAATGGAAACACCATATATTTT
j_gene: TRBJ1-2; d_gene: TRBD1; v_gene: TRBV6-5; abundance: -; CDR3aa: CASRGTGGYGYTF; CDR3nt: TGTGCCAGCAGGGGGACAGGGGGCTATGGCTACACCTTC
j_gene: TRBJ2-5; d_gene: -; v_gene: TRBV20-1; abundance: -; CDR3aa: CSASGGLEGQYF; CDR3nt: TGCAGTGCTAGTGGTGGTCTAGAGGGCCAGTACTTC
j_gene: TRBJ1-2; d_gene: -; v_gene: TRBV20-1; abundance: -; CDR3aa: CSANRQYGYTF; CDR3nt: TGCAGTGCCAATAGACAGTATGGCTACACCTTC
j_gene: TRBJ1-1; d_gene: TRBD1; v_gene: TRBV11-3; abundance: -; CDR3aa: CASSLFPGQGMNTEAFF; CDR3nt: TGTGCCAGCAGCCTATTCCCGGGACAGGGAATGAACACTGAAGCTTTCTTT
j_gene: TRBJ1-2; d_gene: TRBD1; v_gene: TRBV6-5; abundance: -; CDR3aa: CASSTGDWGYTF; CDR3nt: TGTGCCAGCAGTACAGGGGATTGGGGCTACACCTTC
j_gene: TRBJ1-3; d_gene: -; v_gene: TRBV12-3/TRBV12-4; abundance: -; CDR3aa: CASSPEGNTIYF; CDR3nt: TGTGCCAGCAGTCCTGAGGGAAACACCATATATTTT